The 12 T cell receptor beta chains presented below share a single source sample, sequenced in a study of T cells after yellow fever vaccination. TCRdb reprocessed the 5' RACE reads via MiXCR and lists one record per CDR3 protein. The table has 300,000 to 350,000 distinct CDR3 sequences, roughly 8.4% seen once. The material was PBMCs, obtained about 49 days after the first yellow fever vaccination. These receptors were collected from a man aged 18 to 29 who received the YFV17D yellow fever vaccine.

This clonotype came up a few times. The J gene is TRBJ2-7, the V gene TRBV13, with TRBD1 matching over 7 bases. The CDR3 totals 14 residues. V lost 5 bases, J lost 0 bases, and 4 bases stayed unmatched. Germline assignment: CDR1 PRHDT and CDR2 FYEKMQ (reference sequence). The CDR3 loop is CASSPRGSSYEQYV. CDR3 bases: TGTGCCAGCAGCCCCAGGGGGTCCTCCTACGAGCAGTACGTC.

This clonotype was detected a few times. The chain joins TRBV7-8 to TRBJ2-4; D is undetermined. Between the trimmed V and J ends, which lost 4 bases and 3 bases, there was a span of 13 bases. Germline assignment: CDR1 SGHVS and CDR2 FQNEAQ. The CDR3 runs 15 residues. The CDR3: CASSYSRLGKNIQYF. DNA for the CDR3: TGTGCCAGCAGCTATTCCCGACTGGGCAAAAACATTCAGTACTTC.

V and J are TRBV10-3 and TRBJ1-6; no definite D call. CDR3 length: 15 amino acids. V was trimmed by 2 bases and J by 4 bases, leaving 9 bases between them. CDR1 ENHRY and CDR2 SYGVKD come from the germline V gene. CDR3 coding DNA: TGTGCCATCAGTGAGAATTTAGGGTATAATTCACCCCTCCACTTT. It codes for CAISENLGYNSPLHF.

This clonotype was counted many times. The genes are TRBV9 and TRBJ2-2; D unclear. Germline V gives CDR1 SGDLS, CDR2 YYNGEE. Trimming stripped 0 bases from V and 5 bases from J, with 2 bases between. CDR3 length: 12 amino acids. The CDR3 spells CASSVETGELFF. CDR3 DNA: TGTGCCAGCAGCGTAGAAACCGGGGAGCTGTTTTTT.

The V and J genes are TRBV6-2 or TRBV6-3 and TRBJ2-2; D is unresolved. The V end lost 5 bases, the J end lost 9 bases, and 16 bases lay between the germline ends. This CDR3 is built from 14 residues. From germline, CDR1 is MNHEY and CDR2 SVGEGT. CDR3 protein: CASSTSTGHRELFF. The CDR3 DNA reads TGTGCCAGCAGTACCTCCACGGGCCACCGGGAGCTGTTTTTT.

This clonotype was seen only a few times. The rearrangement joins TRBV12-3 or TRBV12-4 to TRBJ1-2, with D perhaps TRBD1 (5 bases). This CDR3 comprises 14 residues. With 5 bases removed from V and 4 bases from J, the gap between germline ends came to 14 bases. In nucleotides, the CDR3 is TGTGCCAGCAGTCCGACGGGACCGCTCTATGGCTACACCTTC. It yields the protein CASSPTGPLYGYTF.

The rearrangement joins TRBV20-1 to TRBJ1-3, with D unresolved. The CDR3 has 14 residues. Germline V gene lookup returns CDR1 DFQATT and CDR2 SNEGSKA (reference sequence). The ends were cut back, 0 bases at V and 2 bases at J, with 8 bases in the middle. The CDR3 DNA sequence: TGCAGTGCTAGAGATTCTAAGACTGGAAACACCATATATTTT. Translation gives CSARDSKTGNTIYF.

In this sample, this clonotype turned up a few times. The rearrangement joins TRBV27 to TRBJ2-2; D is ambiguous. This CDR3 contains 14 residues. Trimming left V 5 bases short and J 6 bases short, with 13 bases between. Germline-derived CDR1 and CDR2 are MNHEY and SMNVEV (reference sequence). The CDR3, as DNA: TGTGCCAGCAGTATCCTCATGGGGTCCGGGGAGCTGTTTTTT. It encodes CASSILMGSGELFF.

The gene calls are TRBV29-1 and TRBJ1-1, with TRBD1 identical over 7 bases. The CDR3 has 14 residues. V was clipped by 3 bases and J by 5 bases; unmatched bases: 9. Germline V CDR1 and CDR2: SQVTM, ANQGSEA. The CDR3 region is CSVDRGRGGTEAFF. The CDR3 nucleotides read TGCAGCGTTGATCGAGGCAGGGGGGGAACTGAAGCTTTCTTT.

A few counts support this clonotype. The chain couples TRBV21-1 to TRBJ2-3; the table's TRBD1 call for D was not verified on the DNA. TRBV21-1 is a documented pseudogene. CDR3 size: 17 residues. CDR3 nucleotides: TGTGCCAGCAGCAAAGTTAGAGGGGGGGCGCCGTCAGATACGCAGTATTTT. This translates into CASSKVRGGAPSDTQYF.

As regards this clonotype: The germline gene is not matched at one end of the junction; a read error may be the cause. The V call is TRBV19, the J call TRBJ2-4, with TRBD1 matching over 7 bases. Germline V lookup: CDR1 LNHDA, CDR2 SQIVND (reference sequence). There are 14 residues in the CDR3. CDR3 region: CASTIGTVKTIQYF. CDR3 nucleotide sequence: TGTGCCAGTACCATTGGGACAGTGAAAACCATTCAGTACTTC.

The sample holds a few counts of this clonotype. The chain recombines TRBV7-9 with TRBJ2-4, with TRBD2 identical over 7 bases. The CDR3 runs 16 residues. The germline CDR1 and CDR2 sequences are SEHNR and FQNEAQ (reference sequence). V shed 4 bases and J 0 bases; nucleotides not matched to a gene: 6. DNA for the CDR3: TGTGCCAGCAGCTCCTCTAGCGGAGTAGCCAAAAACATTCAGTACTTC. Translation: CASSSSSGVAKNIQYF.